These 9 T cell receptor beta chains originate from one sample sequenced in a study of technical replicates of blood from a handful of donors. Produced via immunoSEQ multiplex PCR; TCRdb's table is partial and in-frame only. Here the sample spans 70,000 to 85,000 clones, just over 90% being singletons. The sample consisted of T cells isolated from PBMCs. The receptor set was obtained from a human donor in good health.

The chain joins TRBV4-1 to TRBJ1-2, with TRBD1 matching over 8 bases. The CDR3 consists of 15 residues. Germline CDR1 MGHRA, CDR2 YSYEKL. The ends lost 0 bases at V and 4 bases at J; junction bases unmatched: 4. As DNA, the CDR3 is TGCGCCAGCAGCCAAGAAAAGGACAGGGCCTATGGCTACACCTTC. Protein product: CASSQEKDRAYGYTF.

The rearrangement joins TRBV5-5 to TRBJ2-7; TRBD2 aligns across 12 bases. CDR3 length: 16 residues. Trimming cost V 2 bases and J 0 bases; bases outside gene matches: 3. The V gene's germline CDR1 is SGHKS and CDR2 YYEKEE (reference sequence). In DNA form, the CDR3 reads TGTGCCAGCAGCTTTCTAGCGGGGGGGTTCTCCTACGAGCAGTACTTC. This codes for CASSFLAGGFSYEQYF.

This clone showed up just a few times. The rearrangement uses TRBV28 and TRBJ1-5; 8 positions agree with TRBD1. Germline lookup yields CDR1 MDHEN and CDR2 SYDVKM. After removal of 3 bases from V and 7 bases from J, the junction contained 11 bases not matched to a gene. The CDR3 is 16 amino acids. The chain's CDR3 is CASSLIGTGHLQPQHF. CDR3 bases: TGTGCCAGCAGTTTGATTGGGACAGGTCACCTCCAGCCCCAGCATTTT.

The chain carries TRBV7-6 and TRBJ2-5; tentatively, D is TRBD1 (6 bases). This CDR3 is built from 13 residues. Trimming removed 5 bases from V and 3 bases from J, with 10 bases in between. CDR1 is SGHVS, CDR2 FNYEAQ, per germline. CDR3 coding DNA: TGTGCCAGCAGCGACAGGCTGAAAGAGACCCAGTACTTC. Its protein is CASSDRLKETQYF.

The chain has TRBV5-1 and TRBJ2-1, with 11 positions matching TRBD1. V lost 7 bases to trimming and J lost 15 bases; unmatched junction nucleotides: 12. The CDR3 loop spans 13 amino acids. Germline V gene data show CDR1 as SGHRS and CDR2 as YFSETQ. The CDR3 here is CASRGQGEGFTFF. As DNA, the CDR3 is TGCGCCAGCCGGGGACAGGGGGAAGGGTTTACGTTCTTC.

V is TRBV10-1 and J is TRBJ2-7, with TRBD1 as a possible D gene (5 bases). CDR1 is WNHNN and CDR2 is SYGVQD in the germline V gene (reference sequence). The CDR3 runs 13 residues. V lost 4 bases and J lost 3, with 10 bases in between. CDR3 nucleotide sequence: TGCGCCAGCAGTGGCGACGACAGCTACGAGCAGTACTTC. Protein sequence: CASSGDDSYEQYF.

The chain employs TRBV29-1 and TRBJ2-2; D possibly corresponds to TRBD1 (5 bases). The CDR3 loop spans 13 amino acids. CDR1 and CDR2 from the germline V gene are SQVTM and ANQGSEA. V was cut by 4 bases and J by 1 base, with 7 bases left in between. The CDR3 loop is CSVGTLNTGELFF. The CDR3 nucleotides read TGCAGCGTTGGGACACTGAACACCGGGGAGCTGTTTTTT.

The rearrangement links TRBV6-5 to TRBJ2-1, with 9 bases fitting TRBD1. This CDR3 is built from 15 residues. V shed 3 bases, J shed 8 bases, and the junction held 8 bases outside the gene matches. The germline V gene encodes CDR1 MNHEY and CDR2 SVGAGI. This CDR3 is CASSYGTGGGYEQFF. CDR3 coding DNA: TGTGCCAGCAGTTATGGCACAGGGGGCGGGTATGAGCAGTTCTTC.

V and J are TRBV19 and TRBJ2-3; D remains unclear. CDR1 is LNHDA and CDR2 is SQIVND in the germline V gene (reference sequence). The CDR3 runs 12 residues. Trimming removed 9 bases from V and 0 bases from J, with 7 bases in between. In DNA form, the CDR3 reads TGTGCCAGAACAGCTAGCACAGATACGCAGTATTTT. Amino acid sequence: CARTASTDTQYF.